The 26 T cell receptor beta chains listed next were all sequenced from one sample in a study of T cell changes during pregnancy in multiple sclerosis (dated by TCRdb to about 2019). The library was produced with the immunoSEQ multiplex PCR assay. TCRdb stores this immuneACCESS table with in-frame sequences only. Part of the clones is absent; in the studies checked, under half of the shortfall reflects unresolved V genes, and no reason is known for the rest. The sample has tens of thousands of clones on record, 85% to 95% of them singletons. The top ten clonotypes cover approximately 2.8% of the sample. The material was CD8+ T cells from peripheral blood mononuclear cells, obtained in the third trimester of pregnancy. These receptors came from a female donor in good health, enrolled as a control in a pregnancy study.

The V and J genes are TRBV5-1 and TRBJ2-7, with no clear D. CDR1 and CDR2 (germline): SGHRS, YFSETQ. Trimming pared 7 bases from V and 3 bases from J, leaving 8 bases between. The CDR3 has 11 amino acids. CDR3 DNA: TGCGCCAGCCGCGGAAACTACGAGCAGTACTTC. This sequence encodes CASRGNYEQYF.

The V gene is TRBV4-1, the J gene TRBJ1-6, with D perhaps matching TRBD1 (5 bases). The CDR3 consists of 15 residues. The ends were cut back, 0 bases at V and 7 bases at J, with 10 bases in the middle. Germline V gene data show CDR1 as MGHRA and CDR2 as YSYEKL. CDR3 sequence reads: CASSQEQGVNSPLHF. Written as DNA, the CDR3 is TGCGCCAGCAGCCAAGAGCAGGGTGTGAATTCACCCCTCCACTTT.

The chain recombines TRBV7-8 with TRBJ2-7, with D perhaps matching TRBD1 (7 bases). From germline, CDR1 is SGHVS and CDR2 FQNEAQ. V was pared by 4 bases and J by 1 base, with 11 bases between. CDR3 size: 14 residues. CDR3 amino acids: CASSSAGQSYEQYF. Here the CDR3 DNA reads TGTGCCAGCAGCTCGGCGGGACAGTCCTACGAGCAGTACTTC.

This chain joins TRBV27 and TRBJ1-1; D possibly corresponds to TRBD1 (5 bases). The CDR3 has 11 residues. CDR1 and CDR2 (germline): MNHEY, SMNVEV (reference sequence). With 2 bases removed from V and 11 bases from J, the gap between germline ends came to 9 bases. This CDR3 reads CASSLGGDAFF. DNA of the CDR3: TGTGCCAGCAGTTTAGGGGGGGACGCTTTCTTT.

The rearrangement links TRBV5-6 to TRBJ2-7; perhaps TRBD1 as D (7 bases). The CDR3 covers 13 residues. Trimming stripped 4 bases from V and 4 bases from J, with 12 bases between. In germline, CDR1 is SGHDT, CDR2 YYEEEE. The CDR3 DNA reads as TGTGCCAGCAGCGCGGGACAGCCATACGAGCAGTACTTC. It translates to CASSAGQPYEQYF.

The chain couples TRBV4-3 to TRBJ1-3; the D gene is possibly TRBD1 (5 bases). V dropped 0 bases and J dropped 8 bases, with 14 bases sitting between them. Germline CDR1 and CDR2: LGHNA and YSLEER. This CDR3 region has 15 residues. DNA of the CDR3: TGCGCCAGCAGCCAAGATCGGCAGGGTTCGGACACCATATATTTT. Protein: CASSQDRQGSDTIYF.

CDR3 DNA sequence: TGTGCCAGCAGTTACTCGGTCGGGGAAAAACTGTTTTTT. It codes for CASSYSVGEKLFF. The chain employs TRBV6-5 and TRBJ1-4; D is unclear. Germline V CDR1 and CDR2: MNHEY, SVGAGI. The CDR3 length is 13 residues. V lost 0 bases and J 8 bases, leaving 7 bases between the germline ends.

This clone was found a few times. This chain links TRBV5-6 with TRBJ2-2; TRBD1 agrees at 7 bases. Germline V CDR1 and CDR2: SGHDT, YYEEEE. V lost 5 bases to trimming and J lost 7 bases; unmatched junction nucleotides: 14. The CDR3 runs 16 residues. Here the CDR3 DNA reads TGTGCCAGCAGTCTGGGAGAGAGGGGGCAATTCGGGGAGCTGTTTTTT. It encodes CASSLGERGQFGELFF.

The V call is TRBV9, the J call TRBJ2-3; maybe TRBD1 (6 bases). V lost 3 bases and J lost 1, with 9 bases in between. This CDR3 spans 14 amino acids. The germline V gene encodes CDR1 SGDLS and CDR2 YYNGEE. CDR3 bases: TGTGCCAGCAGCGGGGGGCGGGGCACAGATACGCAGTATTTT. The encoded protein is CASSGGRGTDTQYF.

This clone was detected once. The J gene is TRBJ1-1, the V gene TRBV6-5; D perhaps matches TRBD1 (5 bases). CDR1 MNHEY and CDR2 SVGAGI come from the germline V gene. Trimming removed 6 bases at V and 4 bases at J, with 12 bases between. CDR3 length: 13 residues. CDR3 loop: CASSYGGVTEAFF. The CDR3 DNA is TGTGCCAGCAGCTACGGAGGGGTCACTGAAGCTTTCTTT.

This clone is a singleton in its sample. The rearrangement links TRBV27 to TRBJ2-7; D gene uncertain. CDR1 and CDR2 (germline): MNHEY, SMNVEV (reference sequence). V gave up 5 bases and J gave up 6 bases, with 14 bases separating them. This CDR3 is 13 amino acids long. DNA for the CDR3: TGTGCCAGCAGTCCTAAGACAAACTCCGAGCAGTACTTC. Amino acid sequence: CASSPKTNSEQYF.

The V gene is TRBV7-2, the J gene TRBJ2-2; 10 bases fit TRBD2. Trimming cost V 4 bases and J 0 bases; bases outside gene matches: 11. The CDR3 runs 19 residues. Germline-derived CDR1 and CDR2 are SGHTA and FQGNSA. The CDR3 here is CASSSTERGGLANTGELFF. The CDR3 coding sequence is TGTGCCAGCAGCTCAACGGAGCGGGGGGGCCTTGCGAACACCGGGGAGCTGTTTTTT.

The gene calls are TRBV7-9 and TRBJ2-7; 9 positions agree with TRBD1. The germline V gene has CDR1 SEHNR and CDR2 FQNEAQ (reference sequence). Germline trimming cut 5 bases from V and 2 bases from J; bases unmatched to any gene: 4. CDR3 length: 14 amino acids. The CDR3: CASSSRDRAYEQYF. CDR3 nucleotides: TGTGCCAGCAGCAGCCGGGACAGGGCCTACGAGCAGTACTTC.

The CDR3 protein is CASSDTSADTQYF. In DNA, the CDR3 is TGTGCCAGCAGCGACACTAGCGCAGATACGCAGTATTTT. The chain joins TRBV6-4 to TRBJ2-3, with 7 bases aligning to TRBD2. CDR3 length equals 13 residues. Germline V gene lookup returns CDR1 MRHNA and CDR2 SNTAGT. With V trimmed by 6 bases and J by 4 bases, 4 bases remained unmatched.

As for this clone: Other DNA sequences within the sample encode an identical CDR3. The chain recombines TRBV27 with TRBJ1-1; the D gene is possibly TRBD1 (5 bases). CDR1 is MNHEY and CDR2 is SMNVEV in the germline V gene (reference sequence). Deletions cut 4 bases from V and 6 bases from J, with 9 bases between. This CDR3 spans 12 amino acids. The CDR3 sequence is CASSSAGAEAFF. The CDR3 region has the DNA TGTGCCAGCAGTTCGGCGGGGGCTGAAGCTTTCTTT.

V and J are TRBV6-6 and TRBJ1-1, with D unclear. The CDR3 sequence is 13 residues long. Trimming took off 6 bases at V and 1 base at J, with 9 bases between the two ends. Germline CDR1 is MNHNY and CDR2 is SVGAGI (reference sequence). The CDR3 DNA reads TGTGCCAGCAGGCGACTAGGGAACACTGAAGCTTTCTTT. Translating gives CASRRLGNTEAFF.

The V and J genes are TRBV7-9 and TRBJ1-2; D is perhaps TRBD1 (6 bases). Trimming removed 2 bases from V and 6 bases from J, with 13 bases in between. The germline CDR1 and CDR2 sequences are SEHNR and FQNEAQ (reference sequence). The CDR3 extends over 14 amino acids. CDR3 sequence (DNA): TGTGCCAGCAGCTTACTCCGACAGGCACATGGCTACACCTTC. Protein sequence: CASSLLRQAHGYTF.

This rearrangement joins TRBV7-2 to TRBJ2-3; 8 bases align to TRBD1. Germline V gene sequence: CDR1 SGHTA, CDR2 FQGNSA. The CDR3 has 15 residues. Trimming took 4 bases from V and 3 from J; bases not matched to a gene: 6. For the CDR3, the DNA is TGTGCCAGCAGCTATACAACAGGGGGGACAGATACGCAGTATTTT. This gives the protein CASSYTTGGTDTQYF.

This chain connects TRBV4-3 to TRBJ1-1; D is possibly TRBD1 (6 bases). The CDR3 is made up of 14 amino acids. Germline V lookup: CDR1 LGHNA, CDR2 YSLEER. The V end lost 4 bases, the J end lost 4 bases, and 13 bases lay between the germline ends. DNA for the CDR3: TGCGCCAGCAGCCGAGGGGTACAGGGCACTGAAGCTTTCTTT. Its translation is CASSRGVQGTEAFF.

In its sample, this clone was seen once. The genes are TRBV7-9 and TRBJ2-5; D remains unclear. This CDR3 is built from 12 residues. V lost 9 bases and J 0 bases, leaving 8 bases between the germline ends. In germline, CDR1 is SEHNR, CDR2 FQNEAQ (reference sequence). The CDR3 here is CASGRYQETQYF. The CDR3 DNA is TGTGCCAGTGGCAGGTACCAAGAGACCCAGTACTTC.

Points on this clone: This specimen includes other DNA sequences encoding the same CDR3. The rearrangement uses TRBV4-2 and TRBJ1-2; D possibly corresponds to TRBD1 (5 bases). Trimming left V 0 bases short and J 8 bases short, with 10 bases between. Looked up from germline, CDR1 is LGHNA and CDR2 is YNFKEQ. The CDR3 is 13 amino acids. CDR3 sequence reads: CASSQDRGDGYTF. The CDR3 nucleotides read TGTGCCAGCAGCCAAGATCGGGGGGACGGCTACACCTTC.

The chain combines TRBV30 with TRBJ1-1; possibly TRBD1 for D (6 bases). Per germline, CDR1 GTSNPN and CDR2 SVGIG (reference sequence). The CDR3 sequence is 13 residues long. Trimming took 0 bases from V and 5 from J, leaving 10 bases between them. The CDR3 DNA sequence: TGTGCCTGGAGTGTGGGGGCCAGGACTGAAGCTTTCTTT. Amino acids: CAWSVGARTEAFF.

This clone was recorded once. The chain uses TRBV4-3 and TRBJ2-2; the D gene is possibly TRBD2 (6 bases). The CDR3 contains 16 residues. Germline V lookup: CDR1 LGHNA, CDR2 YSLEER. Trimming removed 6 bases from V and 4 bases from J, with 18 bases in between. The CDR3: CASSKNWGDSTGELFF. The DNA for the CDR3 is TGCGCCAGCAGTAAGAATTGGGGGGATAGCACCGGGGAGCTGTTTTTT.

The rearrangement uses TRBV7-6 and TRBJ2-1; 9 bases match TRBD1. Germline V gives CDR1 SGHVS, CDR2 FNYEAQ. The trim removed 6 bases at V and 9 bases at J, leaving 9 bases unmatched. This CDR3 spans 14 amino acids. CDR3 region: CASRRGQGIGEQFF. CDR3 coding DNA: TGTGCCAGCAGGCGAGGACAGGGGATAGGTGAGCAGTTCTTC.

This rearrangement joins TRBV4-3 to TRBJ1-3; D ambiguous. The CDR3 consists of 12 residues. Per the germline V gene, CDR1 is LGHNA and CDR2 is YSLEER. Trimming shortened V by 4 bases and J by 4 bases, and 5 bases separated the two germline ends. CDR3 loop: CASSRTGNTIYF. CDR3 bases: TGCGCCAGCAGCCGCACAGGAAACACCATATATTTT.

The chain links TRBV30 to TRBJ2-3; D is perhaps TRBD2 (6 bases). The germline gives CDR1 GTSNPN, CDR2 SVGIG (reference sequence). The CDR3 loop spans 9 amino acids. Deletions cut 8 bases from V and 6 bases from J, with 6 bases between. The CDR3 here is CAGGDTQYF. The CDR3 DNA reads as TGTGCCGGGGGGGATACGCAGTATTTT.